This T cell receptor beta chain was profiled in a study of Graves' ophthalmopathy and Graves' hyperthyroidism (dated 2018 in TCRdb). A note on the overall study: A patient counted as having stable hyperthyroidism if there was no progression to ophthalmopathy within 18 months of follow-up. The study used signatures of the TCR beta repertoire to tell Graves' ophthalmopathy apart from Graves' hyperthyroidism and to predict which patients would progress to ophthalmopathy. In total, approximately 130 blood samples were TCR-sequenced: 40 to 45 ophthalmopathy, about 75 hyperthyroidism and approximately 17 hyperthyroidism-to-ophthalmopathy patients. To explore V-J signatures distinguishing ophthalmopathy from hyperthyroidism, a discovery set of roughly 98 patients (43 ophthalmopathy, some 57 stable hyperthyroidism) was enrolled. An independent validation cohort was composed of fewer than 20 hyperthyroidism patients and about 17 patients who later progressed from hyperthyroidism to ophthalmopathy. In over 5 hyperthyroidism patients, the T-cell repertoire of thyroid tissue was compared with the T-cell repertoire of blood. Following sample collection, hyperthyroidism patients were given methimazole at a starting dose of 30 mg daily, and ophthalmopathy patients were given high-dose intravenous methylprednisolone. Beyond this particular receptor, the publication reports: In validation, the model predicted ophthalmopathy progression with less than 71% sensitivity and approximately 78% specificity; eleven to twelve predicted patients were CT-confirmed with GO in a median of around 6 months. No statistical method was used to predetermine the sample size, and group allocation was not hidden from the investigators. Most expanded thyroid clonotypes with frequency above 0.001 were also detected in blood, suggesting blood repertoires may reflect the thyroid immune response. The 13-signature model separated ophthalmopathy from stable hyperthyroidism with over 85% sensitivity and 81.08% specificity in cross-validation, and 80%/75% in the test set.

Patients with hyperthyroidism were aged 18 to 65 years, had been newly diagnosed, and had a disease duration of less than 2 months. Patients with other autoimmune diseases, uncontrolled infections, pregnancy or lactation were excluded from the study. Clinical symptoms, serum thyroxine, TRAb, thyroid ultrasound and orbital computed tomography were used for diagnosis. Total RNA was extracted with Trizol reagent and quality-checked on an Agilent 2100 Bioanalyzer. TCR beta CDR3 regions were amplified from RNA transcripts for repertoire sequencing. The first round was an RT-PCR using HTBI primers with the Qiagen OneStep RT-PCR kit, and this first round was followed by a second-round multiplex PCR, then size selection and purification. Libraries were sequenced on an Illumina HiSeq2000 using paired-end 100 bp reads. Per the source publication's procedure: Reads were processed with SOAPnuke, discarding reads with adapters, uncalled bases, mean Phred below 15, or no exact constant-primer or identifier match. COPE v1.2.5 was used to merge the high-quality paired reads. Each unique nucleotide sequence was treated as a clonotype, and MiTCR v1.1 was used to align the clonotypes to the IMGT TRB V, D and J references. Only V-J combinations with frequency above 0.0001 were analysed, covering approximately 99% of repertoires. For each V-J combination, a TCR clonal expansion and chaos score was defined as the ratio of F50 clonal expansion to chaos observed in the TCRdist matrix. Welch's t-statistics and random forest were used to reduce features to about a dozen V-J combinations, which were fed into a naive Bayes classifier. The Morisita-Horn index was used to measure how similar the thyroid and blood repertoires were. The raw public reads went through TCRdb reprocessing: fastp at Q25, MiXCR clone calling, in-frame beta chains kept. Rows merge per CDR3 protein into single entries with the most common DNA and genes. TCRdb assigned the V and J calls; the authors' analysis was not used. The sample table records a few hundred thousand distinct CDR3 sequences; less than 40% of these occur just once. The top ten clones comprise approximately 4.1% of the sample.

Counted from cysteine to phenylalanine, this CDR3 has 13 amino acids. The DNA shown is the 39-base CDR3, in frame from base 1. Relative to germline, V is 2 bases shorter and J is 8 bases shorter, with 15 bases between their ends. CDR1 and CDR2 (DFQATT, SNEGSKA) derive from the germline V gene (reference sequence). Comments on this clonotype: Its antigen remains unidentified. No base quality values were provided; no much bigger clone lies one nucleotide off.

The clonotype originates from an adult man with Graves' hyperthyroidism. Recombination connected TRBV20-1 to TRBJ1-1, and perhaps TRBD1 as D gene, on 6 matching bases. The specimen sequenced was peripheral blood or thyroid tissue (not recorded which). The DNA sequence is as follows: TGCAGTGCTAGATACAGGGAGGGCTGGGAAGCTTTCTTT. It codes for CSARYREGWEAFF.